This TCR beta chain was captured in a study of blood T cells in healthy people across ages. Overall study results and limits: TCR beta diversity correlated strongly with naive T cell percentage.

For every donor, a draw yielded around 10 milliliters of peripheral blood. Samples each had at least 5.5 micrograms of total RNA extracted. Germline V gene lookup returns CDR1 MDHEN and CDR2 SYDVKM. CDR3 length equals 13 residues. The V gene lost 8 bases and the J gene lost 6 bases, with 16 bases spanning the gap. This clonotype has only one observation. The target antigen is unknown. Sample-barcoded 5' priming and a J-beta primer mix drove a second PCR of roughly 6 to 12 cycles. The authors tagged each cDNA molecule using a template-switch adaptor with 12 random nucleotides. In TCRdb, the 5' RACE reads were re-called with MiXCR into one record per CDR3 protein. This sample yields about 680,000 distinct CDR3 sequences, of which more than 40% are seen a single time; roughly 30% belongs to the top ten.

This sequence originates from a woman in her fifties or sixties in good health. Sequencing used blood. The gene calls are TRBV28 and TRBJ1-1; D remains ambiguous. CDR3 residues: CASRTDSNPEAFF. CDR3 in DNA: TGTGCCAGCCGGACGGACTCGAATCCTGAAGCTTTCTTT.